This T cell receptor beta chain was found in a study of patients and donors after allogeneic stem cell transplantation. This CDR3 is 16 amino acids long. Germline-derived CDR1 and CDR2 are KGHSH and LQKENI. J gave up 4 bases and V 0 bases, and 3 bases lay outside the gene matches. TCRdb reprocessed the RT-PCR reads via MiXCR and lists one record per CDR3 protein. The data hold 50,000 to 60,000 distinct CDR3 sequences, with about 14% observed a single time. This chain links TRBV18 with TRBJ2-3; 11 positions match TRBD1. Input material: blood, either unsorted or a sorted T cell fraction (not recorded which). The source of this sequence is a human donor who was either an allogeneic HSCT recipient or a stem cell or donor lymphocyte infusion donor (not recorded which). It is not recorded whose cells these are; they may come from a transplant donor. The CDR3 DNA is TGTGCCAGCTCACCACCATGGACAGGGGGCGCAGATACGCAGTATTTT. Translation gives CASSPPWTGGADTQYF.